This TCR beta chain was captured in a study of OX40 agonist ivuxolimab in advanced cancers. At the level of the study: Dose-escalation patients were diagnosed with hepatocellular carcinoma, melanoma, renal cell cancer or head and neck cancer. The study reported partial responses in three patients: one hepatocellular carcinoma, two cutaneous melanoma.

Germline values: CDR1 SGHAT, CDR2 FQNNGV. CDR3 size: 12 residues. The V gene lost 0 bases and the J gene lost 6 bases, with 5 bases spanning the gap. The method was immunoSEQ multiplex PCR; TCRdb's version includes in-frame clones alone and lacks a portion of them. This table holds some 94,000 clones, roughly 90% found once. V usage is TRBV11-2 and J usage is TRBJ2-5; D ambiguous. The sequenced sample was CD4+ or CD8+ T cells sorted from blood, obtained in a trial of the OX40 agonist ivuxolimab. This TCR derives from an adult with an advanced solid tumor such as melanoma, head and neck, liver or kidney cancer. CDR3 protein: CASSLDQKTQYF. The DNA of the CDR3 is TGTGCCAGCAGCTTAGACCAGAAGACCCAGTACTTC.